One T cell receptor (beta chain) is described in this entry. Germline V CDR1 and CDR2: MNHEY, SMNVEV (reference sequence). The CDR3 runs 16 residues. The V gene lost 1 base and the J gene lost 4 bases, with 16 bases spanning the gap. This specimen comes from a study of shared clonotypes between healthy human individuals. Genomic DNA of every subset was divided equally among multiple immunoSEQ plates. Template amounts of around 270 ng DNA, 25,000 to 30,000 T cell genomes, were employed in unsorted PBMC replicate PCRs. Measured with immunoSEQ multiplex PCR; TCRdb has only the in-frame clones, and not every one. The table lists about 480,000 clones, 75% to 80% of them singletons, with around 12% in the top ten. The donor cohort consisted entirely of Caucasian adults residing in Nashville, Tennessee.

The V and J genes are TRBV27 and TRBJ1-1; D might be TRBD1 (5 bases). This clonotype was sampled from a woman aged 40 to 50 in good health. Some clones in this sample may be carry-over from other donors' samples. The sequencing input was PBMCs. CDR3 in amino acids: CASSLFGAQVGTEAFF. CDR3 DNA sequence: TGTGCCAGCAGTTTATTCGGGGCCCAGGTAGGCACTGAAGCTTTCTTT.